This entry lists 11 T cell receptor beta chains sequenced from one sample in a study of blood T cell repertoires in COVID-19. This table comes from immunoSEQ multiplex PCR, and its TCRdb copy is limited to in-frame clones, with some not included. The profile shows roughly 150,000 clones, 75% to 85% of them singletons. Sequencing was done on a sample of peripheral blood. The receptor set was obtained from a woman aged 45-65 years with acute or convalescent COVID-19.

V usage is TRBV3-1 (or the pseudogene TRBV3-2) and J usage is TRBJ2-7; TRBD2 matches 10 bases. In germline, CDR1 is LGHDT, CDR2 YNNKEL (reference sequence). V dropped 1 base and J dropped 4; count of bases not matched to a gene: 4. The CDR3 sequence is 15 residues long. The DNA of the CDR3 is TGTGCCAGCAGCCAAGGGACTAGCGGACCTTACGAGCAGTACTTC. This codes for CASSQGTSGPYEQYF.

CDR3 bases: TGTGCCAGCAGTGGGCCTAGCGGGATTTACTACAATGAGCAGTTCTTC. Its translation: CASSGPSGIYYNEQFF. The rearrangement links TRBV25-1 to TRBJ2-1, with 9 bases that match TRBD2. Germline CDR1 is MGHDK and CDR2 is SYGVNS. V dropped 4 bases and J dropped 3; count of bases not matched to a gene: 7. This CDR3 has 16 residues.

The chain recombines TRBV9 with TRBJ2-1; maybe TRBD2 (5 bases). This CDR3 is built from 15 residues. The V gene's germline CDR1 is SGDLS and CDR2 YYNGEE. V lost 5 bases to trimming and J lost 5 bases, with 17 bases between them. CDR3 amino acids: CASRASPGSNNEQFF. CDR3 in DNA: TGTGCCAGCAGGGCTAGCCCCGGCTCGAACAATGAGCAGTTCTTC.

This chain joins TRBV5-4 and TRBJ2-1; 9 bases are a match to TRBD1. Germline CDR1 reads SGHNT; CDR2 reads YYREEE (reference sequence). The CDR3 spans 18 residues. V lost 0 bases to trimming and J lost 4 bases; unmatched junction nucleotides: 11. The CDR3 DNA follows: TGTGCCAGCAGCTTGGGATTGGGTTGGACAGGGGCTTACAATGAGCAGTTCTTC. It encodes CASSLGLGWTGAYNEQFF.

The V call is TRBV6-5, the J call TRBJ1-1; no clear D. The CDR3 spans 13 residues. CDR1 is MNHEY and CDR2 is SVGAGI in the germline V gene. V lost 7 bases and J lost 5, with 14 bases in between. Written as DNA, the CDR3 is TGTGCCAGCACACGGGTCGATCGGACTGAAGCTTTCTTT. It specifies CASTRVDRTEAFF.

The CDR3 nucleotides read TGTGCCAGCAGCTACACCGGGACAGGGGACGAGCAGTACTTC. Translating gives CASSYTGTGDEQYF. The gene calls are TRBV7-9 and TRBJ2-7; 10 bases map to TRBD1. The CDR3 contains 14 residues. J gave up 5 bases and V 4 bases, and 5 bases lay outside the gene matches. Per germline, CDR1 SEHNR and CDR2 FQNEAQ (reference sequence).

The chain has TRBV6-5 and TRBJ2-3; the D gene is possibly TRBD2 (5 bases). Trimming stripped 3 bases from V and 6 bases from J, with 13 bases between. This CDR3 region has 14 residues. Per germline, CDR1 MNHEY and CDR2 SVGAGI. As DNA, the CDR3 is TGTGCCAGCAGTTATACTAGTTTGGTCGATACGCAGTATTTT. Its protein is CASSYTSLVDTQYF.

Only one count was recorded for this clone. The V call is TRBV6-2 or TRBV6-3, the J call TRBJ2-3, with 9 nucleotides matching TRBD1. CDR3 length equals 20 residues. Losses at the gene ends were 6 bases for V and 3 bases for J; bases not matched to a gene: 22. The germline CDR1 and CDR2 sequences are MNHEY and SVGEGT. CDR3 nucleotide sequence: TGTGCCAGCAGCCCCACCGTCCCGGGACAGGGATTGACAAGAACAGATACGCAGTATTTT. Translated, it gives CASSPTVPGQGLTRTDTQYF.

This chain uses TRBV7-8 with TRBJ1-6, with 7 positions matching TRBD1. Germline CDR1 and CDR2: SGHVS and FQNEAQ. CDR3 length equals 15 residues. V lost 4 bases and J lost 10; bases outside the gene matches: 10. CDR3 sequence: CASSSGTENRSPLHF. The CDR3 nucleotides read TGTGCCAGCAGCTCTGGGACAGAGAATCGGTCACCCCTCCACTTT. Using reference TRBV7-8 and TRBJ1-6 for the parts outside the CDR3, the full variable domain is GAGVSQSPRYKVAKRGQDVALRCDPISGHVSLFWYQQALGQGPEFLTYFQNEAQLDKSGLPSDRFFAERPEGSVSTLKIQRTQQEDSAVYLCASSSGTENRSPLHFGNGTRLTVT.

This chain joins TRBV5-4 and TRBJ2-1, with 7 bases fitting TRBD1. The CDR3 spans 16 residues. The V gene end was trimmed by 4 bases and the J gene end by 0 bases; junction bases not matched to a gene: 7. Germline V gene sequence: CDR1 SGHNT, CDR2 YYREEE (reference sequence). The CDR3 loop reads CASSPEGAGSYNEQFF. CDR3 DNA: TGTGCCAGCAGCCCCGAGGGGGCGGGCTCCTACAATGAGCAGTTCTTC.

The chain carries TRBV2 and TRBJ2-7, with 7 nucleotides matching TRBD1. V trimming: 7 bases; J trimming: 3 bases; junction bases outside the gene matches: 9. This CDR3 is 14 amino acids long. Germline V gives CDR1 SNHLY, CDR2 FYNNEI. CDR3 protein: CASKGAGLDYEQYF. CDR3 DNA sequence: TGTGCCAGCAAGGGGGCAGGACTGGACTACGAGCAGTACTTC. Drawing the rest from reference TRBV2 and TRBJ2-7, the complete variable domain is EPEVTQTPSHQVTQMGQEVILRCVPISNHLYFYWYRQILGQKVEFLVSFYNNEISEKSEIFDDQFSVERPDGSNFTLKIRSTKLEDSAMYFCASKGAGLDYEQYFGPGTRLTVT.